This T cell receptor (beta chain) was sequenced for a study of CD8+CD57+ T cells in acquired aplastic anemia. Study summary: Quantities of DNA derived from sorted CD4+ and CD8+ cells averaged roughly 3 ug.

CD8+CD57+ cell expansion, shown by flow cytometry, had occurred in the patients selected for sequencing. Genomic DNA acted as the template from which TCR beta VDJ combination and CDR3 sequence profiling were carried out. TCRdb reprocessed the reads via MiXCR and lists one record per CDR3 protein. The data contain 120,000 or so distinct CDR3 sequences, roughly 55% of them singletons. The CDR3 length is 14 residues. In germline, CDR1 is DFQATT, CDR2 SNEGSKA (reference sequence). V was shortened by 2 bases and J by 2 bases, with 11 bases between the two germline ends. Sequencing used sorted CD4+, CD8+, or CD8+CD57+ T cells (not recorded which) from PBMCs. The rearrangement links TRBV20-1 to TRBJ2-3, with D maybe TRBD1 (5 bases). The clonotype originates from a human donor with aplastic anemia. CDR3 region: CSARSGQDTDTQYF. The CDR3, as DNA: TGCAGTGCTAGATCCGGACAAGACACAGATACGCAGTATTTT.